This TCR beta chain was recorded in a study of shared clonotypes between healthy human individuals. Turning to the study itself: For every donor, three CD4 naive, three CD4 memory, two CD8 naive and one CD8 memory plates were used.

The test was conducted at deep level. Per the authors' pipeline: ImmunoSEQ gave junction-only sequences without quality scores, so filtering differed. Method: immunoSEQ multiplex PCR; TCRdb's copy keeps in-frame clones and lacks some. V and J calls and clone size are given by that table; D and trimming were obtained from the DNA. The data show some 690,000 clones, with less than 95% seen just once and about a third held by the top ten. Study-wide findings and caveats: Estimated clonotype richness was generally higher in naive than memory subsets.

Of note for this clone: Its target is not known.

The CDR3 is made up of 14 amino acids. V was trimmed by 6 bases and J by 7 bases, leaving 16 bases between them. In germline, CDR1 is MNHEY, CDR2 SVGAGI. This clonotype was obtained from a man younger than 30 in good health. Some clones in this sample may be carry-over from other donors' samples. The sequencing sample was made of memory CD8+ T cells from PBMCs. Subset noted: CD45RO+ cells pooled with CCR7-negative TemRA cells. The chain couples TRBV6-5 to TRBJ2-1, with a tentative D call TRBD2 (5 bases). The CDR3 region is CASSHPGLKNEQFF. CDR3 nucleotides: TGTGCCAGCAGCCACCCCGGACTTAAAAATGAGCAGTTCTTC.